Shown below are 14 T cell receptor beta chains from a single sample sequenced in a study of regulatory T cells in long-lasting Graves disease. According to the study, TCR beta libraries were built with iRepertoire HTBI primers and CDR3-region Arm-PCR. TCRdb processed the multiplex PCR reads anew with MiXCR; each CDR3 protein has one entry. The profile shows approximately 400,000 distinct CDR3 sequences, about a sixth of them singletons. Sample time point: newly diagnosed GD, antithyroid drugs for less than 3 months. PBMCs provided the RNA from which the TCR library was made. The specimen was peripheral blood mononuclear cells (PBMCs), collected at new diagnosis, from a patient treated with antithyroid drugs. All receptors come from a female donor with Graves disease.

This clonotype was seen only a few times. The chain joins TRBV7-9 to TRBJ2-2, with D unclear. Germline V gene data show CDR1 as SEHNR and CDR2 as FQNEAQ (reference sequence). Trimming removed 4 bases from V and 8 bases from J, with 11 bases in between. The CDR3 sequence is 13 residues long. CDR3 sequence: CASSYGNSGELFF. The DNA for the CDR3 is TGTGCCAGCAGCTATGGAAATTCGGGGGAGCTGTTTTTT.

This clonotype was found many times. The V call is TRBV28, the J call TRBJ1-3; D unclear. V was cut by 5 bases and J by 2 bases, with 13 bases left in between. The germline V gene encodes CDR1 MDHEN and CDR2 SYDVKM. This CDR3 has 15 amino acids. CDR3 coding DNA: TGTGCCAGCAGTGGTTCGGTAGTAACTGGAAACACCATATATTTT. The encoded protein is CASSGSVVTGNTIYF.

This chain uses TRBV28 with TRBJ2-3, with 13 bases fitting TRBD2. CDR3 length equals 15 residues. V lost 3 bases to trimming and J lost 8 bases; unmatched junction nucleotides: 5. CDR1 and CDR2 (germline): MDHEN, SYDVKM. CDR3 DNA sequence: TGTGCCAGCAGTTTCTGGACTAGCGGGGGCGGTACGCAGTATTTT. Its protein product is CASSFWTSGGGTQYF. The variable domain in full, with the rest retrieved from reference TRBV28 and TRBJ2-3, is DVKVTQSSRYLVKRTGEKVFLECVQDMDHENMFWYRQDPGLGLRLIYFSYDVKMKEKGDIPEGYSVSREKKERFSLILESASTNQTSMYLCASSFWTSGGGTQYFGPGTRLTVL.

This clonotype came up many times. The chain is built from TRBV5-1 and TRBJ2-3, with 14 positions matching TRBD2. Germline assignment: CDR1 SGHRS and CDR2 YFSETQ. V trimming: 4 bases; J trimming: 4 bases; junction bases outside the gene matches: 8. The CDR3 is 17 amino acids. The CDR3 reads CASSAGTSGSLADTQYF. In DNA form, the CDR3 reads TGCGCCAGCAGCGCAGGGACTAGCGGGAGTCTGGCAGATACGCAGTATTTT. Looking up the rest from reference TRBV5-1 and TRBJ2-3 gives the full variable domain: KAGVTQTPRYLIKTRGQQVTLSCSPISGHRSVSWYQQTPGQGLQFLFEYFSETQRNKGNFPGRFSGRQFSNSRSEMNVSTLELGDSALYLCASSAGTSGSLADTQYFGPGTRLTVL.

This clonotype was observed at least ten times. The gene calls are TRBV7-2 and TRBJ2-1, with 10 bases identical to TRBD1. CDR3 size: 13 residues. Trimming at V came to 5 bases and at J to 8 bases, leaving 3 bases not matched to a gene. Per germline, CDR1 SGHTA and CDR2 FQGNSA. This CDR3 is CASSRQGAHEQFF. CDR3 sequence (DNA): TGTGCCAGCAGCCGACAGGGGGCCCATGAGCAGTTCTTC.

In regard to this clonotype: One base away lies a much larger clone, so this may be a sequencing read error. This rearrangement joins TRBV12-3 or TRBV12-4 to TRBJ2-5; 7 nucleotides agree with TRBD1. V trimming: 4 bases; J trimming: 9 bases; junction bases outside the gene matches: 8. The CDR3 has 13 amino acids. CDR3 region: CASSWDRMEAQYF. The CDR3 region has the DNA TGTGCCAGCAGTTGGGACAGAATGGAGGCCCAGTACTTC.

The rearrangement uses TRBV5-1 and TRBJ1-2, with D perhaps matching TRBD1 (6 bases). Germline V CDR1 and CDR2: SGHRS, YFSETQ. Trimming cost V 1 base and J 6 bases, with 13 bases left between them. The CDR3 spans 14 residues. The CDR3 is CASSLRGGPDGYTF. In DNA form, the CDR3 reads TGCGCCAGCAGCTTGCGCGGGGGGCCAGATGGCTACACCTTC.

At least ten counts were recorded for this clonotype. This chain links TRBV12-3 or TRBV12-4 with TRBJ2-1; 14 bases match TRBD2. There are 17 residues in the CDR3. After removal of 6 bases from V and 8 bases from J, the junction contained 12 bases not matched to a gene. CDR3 in amino acids: CASSSLGTSGSWHEQFF. Written as DNA, the CDR3 is TGTGCCAGCAGCAGCCTAGGGACTAGCGGGAGTTGGCATGAGCAGTTCTTC.

Comments on this clonotype: Because it lacks the conserved phenylalanine or tryptophan at the end, this CDR3 is likely a read error. The chain is built from TRBV6-2 or TRBV6-3 and TRBJ1-2; tentatively, D is TRBD1 (5 bases). From germline, CDR1 is MNHEY and CDR2 SVGEGT. The V end lost 7 bases, the J end lost 6 bases, and 21 bases lay between the germline ends. The CDR3 totals 15 residues. CDR3 residues: CASNQHMGRGDGYTS. The CDR3 bases are TGTGCCAGCAACCAACACATGGGACGAGGGGATGGCTACACCTCC.

This clonotype was seen repeatedly, ten times or more. The chain joins TRBV6-1 to TRBJ2-4; 12 nucleotides line up with TRBD2. J gave up 0 bases and V 7 bases, and 7 bases lay outside the gene matches. This CDR3 contains 17 residues. Germline assignment: CDR1 MNHNS and CDR2 SASEGT. The CDR3 region is CASTRTSGVVAKNIQYF. CDR3 DNA sequence: TGTGCCAGCACCAGGACTAGCGGGGTTGTAGCCAAAAACATTCAGTACTTC.

Only a few counts were recorded for this clonotype. This chain connects TRBV6-2 or TRBV6-3 to TRBJ1-3; no clear D. CDR1 is MNHEY, CDR2 SVGEGT, per germline. The V end lost 6 bases, the J end lost 0 bases, and 12 bases lay between the germline ends. CDR3 length: 15 amino acids. CDR3 in amino acids: CASSETGISGNTIYF. The CDR3, as DNA: TGTGCCAGCAGCGAGACGGGGATCTCTGGAAACACCATATATTTT.

The chain employs TRBV12-3 or TRBV12-4 and TRBJ2-1; 13 bases match TRBD2. Trimming at V came to 6 bases and at J to 8 bases, leaving 7 bases not matched to a gene. The CDR3 loop spans 15 amino acids. CDR3 DNA: TGTGCCAGCAGGGAGACTAGCGGGGGGTTAGATGAGCAGTTCTTC. This encodes CASRETSGGLDEQFF.

This clonotype was recorded many times. The chain carries TRBV20-1 and TRBJ2-1; D might be TRBD1 (6 bases). Trimming removed 3 bases at V and 4 bases at J, with 16 bases between. CDR3 length: 15 residues. Germline V gene sequence: CDR1 DFQATT, CDR2 SNEGSKA (reference sequence). CDR3 protein: CSASSTGHLYNEQFF. DNA of the CDR3: TGCAGTGCTAGCTCGACAGGACACCTTTACAATGAGCAGTTCTTC.

This clonotype occurred many times. The chain carries TRBV12-3 or TRBV12-4 and TRBJ1-4; D gene unclear. The CDR3 extends over 15 amino acids. Trimming took 2 bases from V and 2 from J, leaving 9 bases between them. The CDR3 is CASSLSWQTNEKLFF. CDR3 bases: TGTGCCAGCAGTTTAAGTTGGCAGACTAATGAAAAACTGTTTTTT.